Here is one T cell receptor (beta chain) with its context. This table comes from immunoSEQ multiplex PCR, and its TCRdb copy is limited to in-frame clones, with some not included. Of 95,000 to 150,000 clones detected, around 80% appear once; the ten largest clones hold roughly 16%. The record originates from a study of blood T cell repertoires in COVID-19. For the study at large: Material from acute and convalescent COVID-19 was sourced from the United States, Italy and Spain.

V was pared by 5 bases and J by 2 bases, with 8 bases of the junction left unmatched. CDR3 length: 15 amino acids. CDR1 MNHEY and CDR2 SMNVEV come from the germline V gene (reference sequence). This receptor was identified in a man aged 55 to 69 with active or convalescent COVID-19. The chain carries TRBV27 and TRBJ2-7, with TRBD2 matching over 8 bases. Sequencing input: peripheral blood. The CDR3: CASSREAGGTYEQYF. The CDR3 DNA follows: TGTGCCAGCAGTCGGGAGGCGGGAGGAACCTACGAGCAGTACTTC.